This TCR beta chain was retrieved from a study of early T cells in non-severe SARS-CoV-2 infection. Study observations and caveats: Reliance on VDJdb matching favored anti-spike CD8 responses; private and CD4 specificities were missed.

TCRdb passed the 5' RACE reads through MiXCR, listing each CDR3 protein once. This table has about 98,000 distinct CDR3 sequences, around 13% appearing once. V lost 6 bases to trimming and J lost 4 bases, with 10 bases between them. This CDR3 is built from 12 residues. Germline V CDR1 and CDR2: DFQATT, SNEGSKA (reference sequence). Points on this clonotype: What it binds is unknown.

The chain employs TRBV20-1 and TRBJ1-5; D not certain. The TCR originated in an adult who was a healthcare worker with PCR-confirmed SARS-CoV-2 infection or an uninfected control (not recorded which). Material: whole blood. CDR3: CSAQLKNQPQHF. For the CDR3, the DNA is TGCAGTGCGCAGTTAAAGAATCAGCCCCAGCATTTT.